The 4 T cell receptor beta chains given below trace back to one sample, sequenced in a study of CD8 T cells in ankylosing spondylitis. Overall study findings and caveats: The study identified a TCR beta motif of fewer than 10 highly homologous variants that appeared characteristic of ankylosing spondylitis blood.

Their cognate antigens are unknown. TCRdb analysed the 5' RACE reads with MiXCR anew, one entry per CDR3 protein. The table includes roughly 350,000 distinct CDR3 sequences, approximately 8.2% detected once. Sequencing was performed on blood, either unsorted or a sorted T cell fraction (not recorded which). These receptors all come from a male donor with ankylosing spondylitis.

Only a few counts were recorded for this clonotype. The chain couples TRBV20-1 to TRBJ2-7, with D perhaps matching TRBD1 or TRBD2 (5 bases each). The CDR3 consists of 14 residues. CDR1 and CDR2 from the germline V gene are DFQATT and SNEGSKA (reference sequence). Trimming stripped 6 bases from V and 3 bases from J, with 18 bases between. The CDR3 DNA is TGCAGTGCCCTCCCCGGGACCGATCGCTACGAGCAGTACTTC. Translated, it gives CSALPGTDRYEQYF.

This clonotype was detected only a few times. The chain carries TRBV6-1 and TRBJ1-3; possibly TRBD1 for D (5 bases). This CDR3 is built from 14 residues. Trimming pared 6 bases from V and 4 bases from J, leaving 13 bases between. Germline CDR1 reads MNHNS; CDR2 reads SASEGT. CDR3 residues: CASSLGTEGNTIYF. The CDR3 DNA follows: TGTGCCAGCAGCCTTGGGACTGAAGGAAACACCATATATTTT.

The rearrangement links TRBV2 to TRBJ2-5, with 10 bases fitting TRBD1. The germline V gene encodes CDR1 SNHLY and CDR2 FYNNEI. V lost 6 bases and J lost 5; bases outside the gene matches: 3. The CDR3 runs 13 residues. The CDR3, as DNA: TGTGCCAGCAGAGGGACAGGGGACGAGACCCAGTACTTC. Its protein is CASRGTGDETQYF.

This clonotype turned up a few times. The chain couples TRBV7-9 to TRBJ2-1; 8 bases are a match to TRBD1. V dropped 5 bases and J dropped 5; count of bases not matched to a gene: 5. CDR1 and CDR2 from the germline V gene are SEHNR and FQNEAQ (reference sequence). This CDR3 contains 14 residues. DNA of the CDR3: TGTGCCAGCAGCGAACAGACAGGGGACAATGAGCAGTTCTTC. Translated: CASSEQTGDNEQFF.